The rows below give T cell receptor beta chains drawn from one sample of a study of cytomegalovirus exposure and HLA in healthy donors. Assay used: immunoSEQ multiplex PCR; TCRdb lists only in-frame clones, some missing. The data show under 150,000 clones, 65% to 85% seen once. The material sequenced was PBMCs. Receptors originate from a woman between 18 and 29 years old in good health and CMV-seronegative. Both conserved end residues are part of each CDR3. Fields, in order: V gene, clone size, J gene, D gene, CDR3 protein, CDR3 DNA. D genes are given only for firm matches. Clone size appears in some rows only: once, few, many, or a class for an expanded clone.

TRBV5-1	.	TRBJ2-3	TRBD1	CASSPGTATDTQYF	TGCGCCAGCAGCCCGGGGACAGCCACAGATACGCAGTATTTT
TRBV4-1	.	TRBJ2-7	.	CASSSPGQTYEQYF	TGCGCCAGCAGCTCCCCCGGACAGACCTACGAGCAGTACTTC
TRBV27	once	TRBJ2-5	TRBD1	CASAPGGLEETQYF	TGTGCCAGCGCCCCAGGGGGATTGGAAGAGACCCAGTACTTC
TRBV7-9	.	TRBJ2-7	.	CASRQGTYEQYF	TGTGCCAGCCGGCAGGGGACCTACGAGCAGTACTTC
TRBV5-1	.	TRBJ2-1	TRBD2	CASSYSGTTYNEQFF	TGCGCCAGCAGCTATTCCGGGACTACATACAATGAGCAGTTCTTC
TRBV30	.	TRBJ1-1	.	CAWSRTGFEAFF	TGTGCCTGGAGCCGAACAGGGTTTGAAGCTTTCTTT
TRBV11-2	.	TRBJ2-7	TRBD1	CASSFGTGLYEQYF	TGTGCCAGCAGCTTTGGGACAGGTCTCTACGAGCAGTACTTC
TRBV7-6	.	TRBJ2-2	.	CASSSSGVFSHTGELFF	TGTGCCAGCAGCTCCTCCGGGGTGTTCTCCCACACCGGGGAGCTGTTTTTT
TRBV19	.	TRBJ1-5	.	CASSADSPYSNQPQHF	TGTGCCAGTAGTGCTGACAGTCCCTATAGCAATCAGCCCCAGCATTTT
TRBV30	.	TRBJ1-2	.	CAWTNPGTNYGYTF	TGTGCCTGGACAAACCCGGGAACAAACTATGGCTACACCTTC
TRBV18	.	TRBJ1-4	.	CASSYQGKKLFF	TGTGCCAGCTCGTACCAGGGGAAAAAACTGTTTTTT
TRBV12-5	.	TRBJ2-2	.	CASGLERTENTGELFF	TGTGCTAGTGGTTTGGAAAGAACAGAAAACACCGGGGAGCTGTTTTTT
TRBV29-1	.	TRBJ2-2	.	CSALGLMNTGELFF	TGCAGCGCCCTGGGACTTATGAACACCGGGGAGCTGTTTTTT
TRBV10-2	few	TRBJ2-3	TRBD1	CASSSGQINTDTQYF	TGCGCCAGCAGCTCGGGACAGATAAACACAGATACGCAGTATTTT
TRBV7-9	.	TRBJ1-4	TRBD1	CASSFRGQGVSNEKLFF	TGTGCCAGCAGCTTCAGGGGACAGGGGGTTAGTAATGAAAAACTGTTTTTT
TRBV11-2	.	TRBJ2-7	.	CASSLDRGAYEQYF	TGTGCCAGCAGCTTAGACAGGGGGGCCTACGAGCAGTACTTC
TRBV2	.	TRBJ1-2	.	CAGSWDNNYGYTF	TGTGCCGGATCTTGGGACAACAACTATGGCTACACCTTC
TRBV5-1	.	TRBJ1-4	TRBD1	CASSARQGSNEKLFF	TGCGCCAGCAGCGCAAGACAGGGATCTAATGAAAAACTGTTTTTT
TRBV19	.	TRBJ1-1	.	CASRTGHMNTEAFF	TGTGCCAGTAGGACCGGACACATGAACACTGAAGCTTTCTTT
TRBV29-1	.	TRBJ2-7	.	CSVVQWGSYEQYF	TGCAGCGTTGTCCAGTGGGGCAGCTACGAGCAGTACTTC
TRBV4-1	few	TRBJ1-2	TRBD1	CASSQGMGTEPRRLVGYTF	TGCGCCAGCAGCCAAGGAATGGGGACAGAACCCCGGAGGTTAGTAGGCTACACCTTC
TRBV13	.	TRBJ2-1	.	CASSHSGDGITEQFF	TGTGCCAGCAGCCATAGCGGCGACGGGATTACCGAGCAGTTCTTC
TRBV27	.	TRBJ1-5	.	CASSLRGQPQHF	TGTGCCAGCAGTCTCAGGGGACAGCCCCAGCATTTT
TRBV7-9	.	TRBJ2-1	TRBD2	CASSPTSGSSYNEQFF	TGTGCCAGCAGCCCCACTAGCGGGAGCTCCTACAATGAGCAGTTCTTC
TRBV5-1	.	TRBJ2-7	.	CASSLGRVPSYEQYF	TGCGCCAGCAGCTTGGGGCGGGTCCCCTCCTACGAGCAGTACTTC
TRBV6-5	few	TRBJ1-3	TRBD1	CASSQGGTIYF	TGTGCCAGCAGCCAGGGGGGCACCATATATTTT
TRBV30	.	TRBJ2-2	TRBD1	CAWKWRGGGTGELFF	TGTGCCTGGAAATGGAGAGGGGGCGGGACCGGGGAGCTGTTTTTT
TRBV20-1	.	TRBJ1-2	.	CSAPFNYGYTF	TGCAGTGCCCCATTTAACTATGGCTACACCTTC
TRBV18	.	TRBJ2-2	.	CASSARDLRGGELFF	TGTGCCAGCTCAGCCCGGGACTTACGAGGCGGGGAGCTGTTTTTT
TRBV10-1	few	TRBJ2-6	.	CASSGVLGGPGSGANVLTF	TGCGCCAGCAGTGGGGTTCTGGGCGGGCCCGGGTCTGGGGCCAACGTCCTGACTTTC
TRBV2	.	TRBJ2-2	.	CASSPTLDSLNTGELFF	TGTGCCAGCAGTCCTACGTTGGATAGCCTGAACACCGGGGAGCTGTTTTTT
TRBV27	.	TRBJ2-7	.	CASSPGSSYEQYF	TGTGCCAGCAGTCCCGGGAGCTCCTACGAGCAGTACTTC
TRBV30	.	TRBJ1-5	.	CAWSVARQVNQPQHF	TGTGCCTGGAGTGTGGCTCGGCAGGTCAATCAGCCCCAGCATTTT
TRBV10-3	.	TRBJ2-5	TRBD2	CAISEILAGLQETQYF	TGTGCCATCAGTGAGATTCTAGCGGGACTACAAGAGACCCAGTACTTC
TRBV5-6	.	TRBJ1-1	.	CASSLAWGVTEAFF	TGTGCCAGCAGCTTGGCCTGGGGCGTCACTGAAGCTTTCTTT
TRBV30	.	TRBJ2-7	.	CAGSPEGSPYEQYF	TGTGCCGGATCGCCGGAAGGGAGCCCCTACGAGCAGTACTTC
TRBV2	.	TRBJ2-1	TRBD2	CASTREAPSSYNEQFF	TGTGCCAGCACCCGGGAGGCCCCGAGCTCCTACAATGAGCAGTTCTTC
TRBV19	.	TRBJ2-3	TRBD2	CASSPGGREGTDTQYF	TGTGCCAGTAGTCCTGGGGGACGGGAGGGGACAGATACGCAGTATTTT
TRBV10-1	.	TRBJ2-5	.	CASSDSSGWYF	TGCGCCAGCAGTGACTCGAGCGGATGGTACTTC
TRBV18	.	TRBJ2-7	TRBD2	CASSLTGLAGGDEQYF	TGTGCCAGCTCACTGACTGGACTAGCGGGAGGGGACGAGCAGTACTTC
TRBV25-1	.	TRBJ1-2	.	CASGGSNYGYTF	TGTGCCAGTGGAGGGTCTAACTATGGCTACACCTTC
TRBV6-5	.	TRBJ2-2	.	CASRGTADTGELFF	TGTGCCAGCAGGGGGACTGCGGACACAGGGGAGCTGTTTTTT
TRBV5-1	.	TRBJ2-3	TRBD2	CASSLGLAGVPDTQYF	TGCGCCAGCAGCTTGGGACTAGCGGGAGTTCCAGATACGCAGTATTTT
TRBV6-5	.	TRBJ2-5	TRBD2	CASSYSKASGNAQYF	TGTGCCAGCAGTTACTCGAAGGCTAGCGGGAACGCCCAGTACTTC
TRBV6-5	.	TRBJ2-1	.	CASNGSPRRVLVFF	TGTGCCAGCAATGGCAGCCCCAGAAGAGTGCTAGTGTTCTTC
TRBV11-3	.	TRBJ2-3	TRBD2	CASSLGGTSGRGTQYF	TGTGCCAGCAGCTTAGGAGGGACTAGCGGGAGAGGGACGCAGTATTTT
TRBV29-1	.	TRBJ1-2	TRBD1	CSIMLERGQPPSRGGYTF	TGCAGCATTATGTTGGAGAGGGGGCAACCCCCGTCGAGGGGGGGCTACACCTTC
TRBV2	.	TRBJ2-1	.	CASRADGGREQFF	TGTGCCAGCAGAGCCGATGGGGGCCGTGAGCAGTTCTTC
TRBV10-3	.	TRBJ1-1	TRBD1	CATWGPDRGQGTEAFF	TGTGCCACTTGGGGGCCTGACAGGGGGCAGGGCACTGAAGCTTTCTTT
TRBV11-1	.	TRBJ2-5	.	CASSLEGSDQETQYF	TGTGCCAGCAGCTTGGAGGGGTCCGACCAAGAGACCCAGTACTTC
TRBV5-4	once	TRBJ2-7	TRBD2	CASSSGTTSYEQYF	TGTGCCAGCAGCTCCGGGACTACCTCATACGAGCAGTACTTC
TRBV18	.	TRBJ2-3	TRBD2	CASSPTGGRTDTQYF	TGTGCCAGCTCACCAACGGGGGGTCGCACAGATACGCAGTATTTT
TRBV4-2	once	TRBJ2-2	.	CASSQARGLDTGELFF	TGTGCCAGCAGCCAGGCTCGAGGACTTGACACCGGGGAGCTGTTTTTT
TRBV13	.	TRBJ2-7	TRBD2	CASSLGASGKYYEQYF	TGTGCCAGCAGCTTAGGAGCTAGCGGGAAATACTACGAGCAGTACTTC
TRBV5-1	.	TRBJ2-1	.	CASSLGGDYNEQFF	TGCGCCAGCAGCTTGGGGGGGGACTACAATGAGCAGTTCTTC
TRBV5-4	.	TRBJ2-5	.	CASSLTEGKGETQYF	TGTGCCAGCAGCTTGACGGAGGGTAAGGGGGAGACCCAGTACTTC
TRBV5-6	.	TRBJ1-2	.	CASSRRGAWGGYTF	TGTGCCAGCAGCCGGCGGGGGGCCTGGGGGGGCTACACCTTC
TRBV6-5	.	TRBJ1-5	TRBD1	CASGQGPPNQPQHF	TGTGCCAGCGGACAGGGGCCCCCCAATCAGCCCCAGCATTTT